This T cell receptor (beta chain) came from a study of blood T cell repertoires in COVID-19. Whole-study context: The study drew acute and convalescent COVID-19 samples from the United States, Italy and Spain.

In the study's own analysis: Reference gene primer amplification gave estimated nucleated cell counts. Assay used: immunoSEQ multiplex PCR; TCRdb lists only in-frame clones, some missing. The DNA was the basis for D and trimming; V, J and clone size are from that table. The table records approximately 180,000 clones, roughly 87% of them present only once. Germline CDR1 reads SGHTA; CDR2 reads FQGNSA. The CDR3 is 16 amino acids. Between the trimmed V and J ends, which lost 4 bases and 0 bases, there was a span of 10 bases. The chain is built from TRBV7-2 and TRBJ1-6, with D possibly matching TRBD1 (5 bases). Sequenced input: peripheral blood. The receptor comes from a man aged 55 to 70 with active or convalescent COVID-19. The DNA for the CDR3 is TGTGCCAGCAGCTCACAGGCGAGCTCCTATAATTCACCCCTCCACTTT. This translates into CASSSQASSYNSPLHF.